Shown below are 15 T cell receptor beta chains from a single sample sequenced in a study of preoperative IRX-2 immunotherapy in early breast cancer. TCRdb's table, derived via immunoSEQ multiplex PCR, lists solely in-frame clones and lacks some. The table records about 67,000 clones, roughly 95% of them present only once. Treatment denoted: preoperative locoregional IRX-2 cytokine immunotherapy. The sample was collected from a patient treated with IRX-2 immunotherapy. Receptors originate from a human donor with breast cancer.

The chain employs TRBV5-1 and TRBJ2-3, with a tentative D call TRBD1 (7 bases). Germline V CDR1 and CDR2: SGHRS, YFSETQ. V was pared by 5 bases and J by 0 bases, with 10 bases between. The CDR3 runs 14 residues. The CDR3 coding sequence is TGCGCCAGCAGACAGGGGACTAGCACAGATACGCAGTATTTT. As protein: CASRQGTSTDTQYF.

The chain uses TRBV4-2 and TRBJ2-1, with a tentative D call TRBD2 (5 bases). Germline lookup yields CDR1 LGHNA and CDR2 YNFKEQ. This CDR3 has 14 amino acids. Trimming left V 1 base short and J 10 bases short, with 14 bases between. CDR3 sequence reads: CASSQAHGGHEQFF. CDR3 DNA sequence: TGTGCCAGCAGCCAAGCCCATGGCGGGCACGAGCAGTTCTTC.

The chain has TRBV19 and TRBJ1-2, with 8 bases matching TRBD1. CDR3 length: 15 residues. Trimming at V came to 3 bases and at J to 4 bases, leaving 7 bases not matched to a gene. Germline CDR1 and CDR2: LNHDA and SQIVND (reference sequence). This chain's CDR3 is CASSMTGEFTYGYTF. Written as DNA, the CDR3 is TGTGCCAGTAGTATGACAGGGGAATTCACCTATGGCTACACCTTC.

This clone was seen only once. The rearrangement uses TRBV19 and TRBJ1-1, with a tentative D call TRBD1 (5 bases). CDR1 is LNHDA and CDR2 is SQIVND in the germline V gene (reference sequence). The CDR3 has 13 residues. V dropped 6 bases and J dropped 4 bases, with 12 bases sitting between them. CDR3 region: CASRKGTGTEAFF. For the CDR3, the DNA is TGTGCCAGTAGGAAGGGGACGGGCACTGAAGCTTTCTTT.

V is TRBV7-3 and J is TRBJ2-3, with TRBD1 identical over 10 bases. The CDR3 has 12 amino acids. The V gene end was trimmed by 5 bases and the J gene end by 12 bases; junction bases not matched to a gene: 5. Germline-derived CDR1 and CDR2 are SGHTA and FQGTGA. In DNA, the CDR3 is TGTGCCAGCAGCATGCGACAGGGGGCCCAGTATTTT. Residues: CASSMRQGAQYF. The variable domain in full, completed from reference TRBV7-3 and TRBJ2-3, reads GAGVSQTPSNKVTEKGKYVELRCDPISGHTALYWYRQSLGQGPEFLIYFQGTGAADDSGLPNDRFFAVRPEGSVSTLKIQRTERGDSAVYLCASSMRQGAQYFGPGTRLTVL.

The rearrangement uses TRBV29-1 and TRBJ2-7, with D possibly TRBD1 on 6 matching bases. Per germline, CDR1 SQVTM and CDR2 ANQGSEA. V lost 7 bases to trimming and J lost 3 bases, with 10 bases between them. The length of the CDR3 is 11 residues. The CDR3 region has the DNA TGCAGCGCATGGGACAACTACGAGCAGTACTTC. Its protein is CSAWDNYEQYF.

The J gene is TRBJ1-1, the V gene TRBV7-2; tentatively, D is TRBD1 (6 bases). V was trimmed by 5 bases and J by 1 base, leaving 8 bases between them. Per the germline V gene, CDR1 is SGHTA and CDR2 is FQGNSA. The CDR3 extends over 13 amino acids. The CDR3 sequence is CASSMDRNTEAFF. The CDR3 DNA is TGTGCCAGCAGCATGGACAGGAACACTGAAGCTTTCTTT. Complete variable domain (other parts from reference TRBV7-2 and TRBJ1-1): GAGVSQSPSNKVTEKGKDVELRCDPISGHTALYWYRQSLGQGLEFLIYFQGNSAPDKSGLPSDRFSAERTGGSVSTLTIQRTQQEDSAVYLCASSMDRNTEAFFGQGTRLTVV.

V and J are TRBV16 and TRBJ2-7; 7 nucleotides line up with TRBD1. The V segment lost 0 bases and the J segment 0 bases; nucleotides outside the gene matches: 5. CDR1 KGHSY and CDR2 FQNENV come from the germline V gene. This CDR3 contains 16 residues. CDR3 DNA sequence: TGTGCCAGCAGCCAATCGATAAAGGGGGCCTCCTACGAGCAGTACTTC. It codes for CASSQSIKGASYEQYF.

This chain connects TRBV5-6 to TRBJ1-2; D call uncertain. Germline-derived CDR1 and CDR2 are SGHDT and YYEEEE. Trimming took 0 bases from V and 0 from J, leaving 6 bases between them. The CDR3 sequence is 14 residues long. CDR3 loop: CASSLDLANYGYTF. The CDR3 DNA reads TGTGCCAGCAGCTTGGACTTAGCTAACTATGGCTACACCTTC.

This chain links TRBV7-9 with TRBJ1-2; D is ambiguous. The V end lost 2 bases, the J end lost 8 bases, and 12 bases lay between the germline ends. There are 13 residues in the CDR3. Germline-derived CDR1 and CDR2 are SEHNR and FQNEAQ (reference sequence). The CDR3 here is CASSLIRAWGYTF. CDR3 nucleotides: TGTGCCAGCAGCTTAATCCGGGCCTGGGGCTACACCTTC. Together with reference TRBV7-9 and TRBJ1-2, the CDR3 gives the full variable domain: DTGVSQNPRHKITKRGQNVTFRCDPISEHNRLYWYRQTLGQGPEFLTYFQNEAQLEKSRLLSDRFSAERPKGSFSTLEIQRTEQGDSAMYLCASSLIRAWGYTFGSGTRLTVV.

The rearrangement joins TRBV27 to TRBJ2-3, with 11 bases lining up with TRBD2. The V and J ends lost 5 bases and 5 bases, in that order; junction bases with no gene match: 9. The germline V gene has CDR1 MNHEY and CDR2 SMNVEV (reference sequence). The CDR3 runs to 16 residues. This CDR3 reads CASSTSGSGGLDTQYF. CDR3 DNA sequence: TGTGCCAGCAGTACTAGCGGGAGTGGAGGGTTAGATACGCAGTATTTT.

V gene TRBV30 combines with J gene TRBJ2-7, with D unclear. Germline CDR1 is GTSNPN and CDR2 is SVGIG (reference sequence). Trimming removed 4 bases from V and 0 bases from J, with 10 bases in between. CDR3 length: 13 residues. The CDR3 DNA sequence: TGTGCCTGGACGGAAAGGAGCTCCTACGAGCAGTACTTC. This codes for CAWTERSSYEQYF.

The chain links TRBV2 to TRBJ2-1; the D gene is possibly TRBD2 (6 bases). Germline lookup yields CDR1 SNHLY and CDR2 FYNNEI. The V and J ends lost 4 bases and 6 bases respectively, with 13 bases between them. The length of the CDR3 is 14 residues. The CDR3 DNA follows: TGTGCCAGCAGTGTTCGGCTAGCGTTCAATGAGCAGTTCTTC. It is translated as CASSVRLAFNEQFF. The full variable domain, in which reference TRBV2 and TRBJ2-1 provide the parts outside the CDR3, is EPEVTQTPSHQVTQMGQEVILRCVPISNHLYFYWYRQILGQKVEFLVSFYNNEISEKSEIFDDQFSVERPDGSNFTLKIRSTKLEDSAMYFCASSVRLAFNEQFFGPGTRLTVL.

This chain uses TRBV18 with TRBJ2-3; TRBD2 is a possible D gene (7 bases). The germline CDR1 and CDR2 sequences are KGHSH and LQKENI. The V gene lost 0 bases and the J gene lost 2 bases, with 21 bases spanning the gap. This CDR3 region has 19 residues. The CDR3 protein is CASSPPFRGATGSTDTQYF. Here the CDR3 DNA reads TGTGCCAGCTCACCACCGTTTCGGGGGGCGACGGGGTCCACAGATACGCAGTATTTT.

The chain joins TRBV15 to TRBJ2-7; either TRBD1 or TRBD2 may supply D (5 bases each). Between the trimmed V and J ends, which lost 0 bases and 4 bases, there was a span of 13 bases. There are 15 residues in the CDR3. Germline CDR1 and CDR2: LNHNV and YYDKDF (reference sequence). The DNA for the CDR3 is TGTGCCACCAGCAGAGATCGGGACCCCCTGTACGAGCAGTACTTC. The encoded protein is CATSRDRDPLYEQYF.